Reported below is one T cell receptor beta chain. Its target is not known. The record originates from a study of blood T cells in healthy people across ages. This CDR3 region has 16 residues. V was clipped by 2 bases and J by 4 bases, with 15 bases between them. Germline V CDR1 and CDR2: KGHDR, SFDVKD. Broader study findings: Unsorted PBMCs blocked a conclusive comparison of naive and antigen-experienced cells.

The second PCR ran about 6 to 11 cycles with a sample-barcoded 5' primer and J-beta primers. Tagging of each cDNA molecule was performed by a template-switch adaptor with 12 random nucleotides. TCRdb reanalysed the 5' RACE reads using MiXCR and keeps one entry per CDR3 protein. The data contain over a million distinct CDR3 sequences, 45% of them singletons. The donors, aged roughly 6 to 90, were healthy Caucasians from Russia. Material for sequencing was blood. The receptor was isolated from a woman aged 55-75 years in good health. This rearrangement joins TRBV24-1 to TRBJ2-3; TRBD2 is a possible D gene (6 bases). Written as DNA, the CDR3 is TGTGCCACCAGTGATTCTGAGAGGTCTAGCGCAGATACGCAGTATTTT. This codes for CATSDSERSSADTQYF.